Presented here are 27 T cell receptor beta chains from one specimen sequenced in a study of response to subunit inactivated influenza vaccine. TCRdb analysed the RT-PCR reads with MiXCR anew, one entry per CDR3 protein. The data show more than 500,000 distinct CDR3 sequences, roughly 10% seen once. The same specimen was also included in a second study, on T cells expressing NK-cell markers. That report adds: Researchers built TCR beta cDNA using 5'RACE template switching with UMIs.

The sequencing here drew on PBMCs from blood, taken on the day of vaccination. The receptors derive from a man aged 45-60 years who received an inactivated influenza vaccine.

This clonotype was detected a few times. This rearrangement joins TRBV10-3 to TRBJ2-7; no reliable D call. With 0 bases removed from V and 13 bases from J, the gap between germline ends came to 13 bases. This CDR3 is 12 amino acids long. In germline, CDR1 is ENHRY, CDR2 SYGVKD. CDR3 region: CAISESGTLKYF. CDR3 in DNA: TGTGCCATCAGTGAGTCAGGCACCCTGAAATACTTC.

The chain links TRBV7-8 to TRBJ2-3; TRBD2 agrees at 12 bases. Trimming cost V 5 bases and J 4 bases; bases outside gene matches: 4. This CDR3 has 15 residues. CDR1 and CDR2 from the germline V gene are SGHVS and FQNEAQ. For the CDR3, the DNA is TGTGCCAGCAGCCTTGCTAGCGGGAGGGCAGATACGCAGTATTTT. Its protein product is CASSLASGRADTQYF.

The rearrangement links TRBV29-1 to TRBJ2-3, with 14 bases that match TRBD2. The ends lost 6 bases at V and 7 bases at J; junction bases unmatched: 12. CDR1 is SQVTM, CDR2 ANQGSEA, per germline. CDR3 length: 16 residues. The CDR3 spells CSVRGGTSGRGYTQYF. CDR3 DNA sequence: TGCAGCGTGAGGGGCGGGACTAGCGGGAGAGGATATACGCAGTATTTT.

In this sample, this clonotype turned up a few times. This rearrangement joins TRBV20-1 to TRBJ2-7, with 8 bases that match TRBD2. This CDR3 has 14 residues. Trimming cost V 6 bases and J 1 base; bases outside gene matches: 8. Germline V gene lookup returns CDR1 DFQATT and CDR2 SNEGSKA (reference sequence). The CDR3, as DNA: TGCAGTGCCACACGGGGGGGAAGTTCCTACGAGCAGTACTTC. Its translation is CSATRGGSSYEQYF.

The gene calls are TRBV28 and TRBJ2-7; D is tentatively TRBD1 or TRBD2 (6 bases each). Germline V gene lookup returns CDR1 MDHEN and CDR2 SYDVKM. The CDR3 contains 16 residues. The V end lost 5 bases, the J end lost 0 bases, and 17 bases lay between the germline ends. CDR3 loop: CASSPNWGAYSYEQYF. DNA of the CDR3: TGTGCCAGCAGTCCAAACTGGGGGGCTTACTCCTACGAGCAGTACTTC.

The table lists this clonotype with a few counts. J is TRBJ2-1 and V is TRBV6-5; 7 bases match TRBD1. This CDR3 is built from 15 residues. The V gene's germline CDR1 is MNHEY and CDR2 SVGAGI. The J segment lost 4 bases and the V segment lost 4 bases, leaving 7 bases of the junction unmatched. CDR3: CASSLGTALYNEQFF. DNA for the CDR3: TGTGCCAGCAGTTTGGGGACAGCCCTTTACAATGAGCAGTTCTTC.

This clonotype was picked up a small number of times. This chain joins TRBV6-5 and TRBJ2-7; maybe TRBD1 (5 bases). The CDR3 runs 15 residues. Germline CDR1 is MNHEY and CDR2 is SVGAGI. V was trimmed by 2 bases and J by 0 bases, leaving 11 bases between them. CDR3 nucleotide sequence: TGTGCCAGCAGTTACGGACACCTGACCTCCTACGAGCAGTACTTC. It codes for CASSYGHLTSYEQYF.

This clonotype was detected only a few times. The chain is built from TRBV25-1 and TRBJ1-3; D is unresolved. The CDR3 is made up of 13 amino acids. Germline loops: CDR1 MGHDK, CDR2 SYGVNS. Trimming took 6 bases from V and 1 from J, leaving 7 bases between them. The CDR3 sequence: CASSSGSGNTIYF. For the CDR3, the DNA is TGTGCCAGCAGCTCCGGGTCTGGAAACACCATATATTTT.

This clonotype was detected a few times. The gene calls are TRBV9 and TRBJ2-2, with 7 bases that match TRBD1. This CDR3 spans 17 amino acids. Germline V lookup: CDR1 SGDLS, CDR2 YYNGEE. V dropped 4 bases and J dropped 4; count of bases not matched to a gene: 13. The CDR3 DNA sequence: TGTGCCAGCAGCACAAGCCGGGACAGACTCATCACCGGGGAGCTGTTTTTT. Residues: CASSTSRDRLITGELFF.

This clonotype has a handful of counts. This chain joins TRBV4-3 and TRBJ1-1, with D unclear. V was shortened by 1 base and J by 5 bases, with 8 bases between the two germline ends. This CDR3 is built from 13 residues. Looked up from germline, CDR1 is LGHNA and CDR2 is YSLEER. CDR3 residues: CASSQVADTEAFF. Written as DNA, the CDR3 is TGCGCCAGCAGCCAAGTGGCAGATACTGAAGCTTTCTTT.

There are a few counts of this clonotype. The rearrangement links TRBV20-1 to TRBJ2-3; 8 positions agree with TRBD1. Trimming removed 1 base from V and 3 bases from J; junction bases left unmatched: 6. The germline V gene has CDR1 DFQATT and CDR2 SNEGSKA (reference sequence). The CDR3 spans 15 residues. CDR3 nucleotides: TGCAGTGCTAGAGGTCAGGGGGCGCATACAGATACGCAGTATTTT. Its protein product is CSARGQGAHTDTQYF.

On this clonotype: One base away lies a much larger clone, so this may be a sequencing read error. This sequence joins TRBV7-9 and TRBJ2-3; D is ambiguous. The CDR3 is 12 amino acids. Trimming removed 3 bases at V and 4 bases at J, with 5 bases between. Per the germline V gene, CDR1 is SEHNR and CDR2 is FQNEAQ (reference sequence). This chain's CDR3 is CASSFPADTQYF. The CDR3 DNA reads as TGTGCCAGCAGCTTCCCCGCAGATACGCAGTATTTT.

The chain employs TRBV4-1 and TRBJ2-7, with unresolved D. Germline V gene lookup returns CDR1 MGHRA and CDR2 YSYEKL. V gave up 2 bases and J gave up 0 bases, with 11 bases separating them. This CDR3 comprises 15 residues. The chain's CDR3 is CASSQLAFSSYEQYF. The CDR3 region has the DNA TGCGCCAGCAGCCAACTCGCCTTCAGCTCCTACGAGCAGTACTTC.

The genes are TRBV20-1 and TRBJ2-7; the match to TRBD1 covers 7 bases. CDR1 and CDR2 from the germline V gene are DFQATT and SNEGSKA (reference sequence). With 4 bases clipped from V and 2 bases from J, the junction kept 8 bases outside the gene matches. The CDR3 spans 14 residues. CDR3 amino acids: CSANPPGQTYEQYF. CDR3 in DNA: TGCAGTGCTAACCCTCCGGGACAGACCTACGAGCAGTACTTC.

The CDR3 loop is CSAPVSSSSYNEQFF. CDR3 DNA: TGCAGTGCTCCCGTAAGCTCAAGCTCCTACAATGAGCAGTTCTTC. This chain joins TRBV20-1 and TRBJ2-1; the D is unclear. Trimming shortened V by 5 bases and J by 0 bases, and 14 bases separated the two germline ends. The CDR3 runs to 15 residues. CDR1 is DFQATT and CDR2 is SNEGSKA in the germline V gene (reference sequence).

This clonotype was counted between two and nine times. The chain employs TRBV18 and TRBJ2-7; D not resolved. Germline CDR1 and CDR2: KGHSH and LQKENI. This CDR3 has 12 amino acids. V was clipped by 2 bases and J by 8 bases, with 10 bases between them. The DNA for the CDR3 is TGTGCCAGCTCACCAAAGGGTTATCAGCAGTACTTC. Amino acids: CASSPKGYQQYF.

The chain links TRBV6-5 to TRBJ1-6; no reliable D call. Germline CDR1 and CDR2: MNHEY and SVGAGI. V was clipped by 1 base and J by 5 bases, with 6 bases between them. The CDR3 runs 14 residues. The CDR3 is CASSYFADNSPLHF. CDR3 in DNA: TGTGCCAGCAGTTACTTCGCGGATAATTCACCCCTCCACTTT.

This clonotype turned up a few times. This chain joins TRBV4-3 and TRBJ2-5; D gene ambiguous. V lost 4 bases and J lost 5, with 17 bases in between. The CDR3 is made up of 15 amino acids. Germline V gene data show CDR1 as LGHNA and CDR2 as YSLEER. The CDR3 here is CASSPRYLGWETQYF. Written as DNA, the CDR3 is TGCGCCAGCAGCCCCCGCTACCTGGGATGGGAGACCCAGTACTTC.

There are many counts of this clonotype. DNA for the CDR3: TGTGCCAGCAGTGAGTTAAGCACAGATACGCAGTATTTT. Translated: CASSELSTDTQYF. The chain is built from TRBV25-1 and TRBJ2-3; D is unresolved. The germline V gene has CDR1 MGHDK and CDR2 SYGVNS. V was shortened by 3 bases and J by 0 bases, with 4 bases between the two germline ends. The CDR3 is 13 amino acids.

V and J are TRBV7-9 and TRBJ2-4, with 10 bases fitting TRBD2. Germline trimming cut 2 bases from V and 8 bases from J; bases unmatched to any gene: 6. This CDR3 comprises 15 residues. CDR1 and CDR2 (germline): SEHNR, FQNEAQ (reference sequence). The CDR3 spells CASSLQSGTSDIQYF. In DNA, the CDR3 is TGTGCCAGCAGCTTACAGTCCGGGACTAGCGACATTCAGTACTTC.

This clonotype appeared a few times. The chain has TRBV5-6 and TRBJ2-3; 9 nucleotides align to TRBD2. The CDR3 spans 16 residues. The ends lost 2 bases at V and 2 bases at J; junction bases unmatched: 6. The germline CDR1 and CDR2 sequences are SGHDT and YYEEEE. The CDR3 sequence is CASSFVRGGFTDTQYF. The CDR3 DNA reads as TGTGCCAGCAGCTTCGTGCGGGGGGGATTCACAGATACGCAGTATTTT.

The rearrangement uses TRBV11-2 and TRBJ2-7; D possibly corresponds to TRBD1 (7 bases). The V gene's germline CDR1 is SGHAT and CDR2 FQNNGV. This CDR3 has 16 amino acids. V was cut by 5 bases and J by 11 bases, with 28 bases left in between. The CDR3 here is CASSRIGGGSLLSKYF. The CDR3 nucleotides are TGTGCCAGCAGCCGAATTGGAGGGGGCAGCCTTCTTTCTAAGTACTTC.

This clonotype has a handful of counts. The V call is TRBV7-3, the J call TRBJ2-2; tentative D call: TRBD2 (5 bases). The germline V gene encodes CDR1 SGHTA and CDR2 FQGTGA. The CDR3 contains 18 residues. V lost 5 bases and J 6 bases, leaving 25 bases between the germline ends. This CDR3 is CASSPPLGWYSVPGELFF. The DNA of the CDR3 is TGTGCCAGCAGCCCCCCCTTGGGCTGGTATAGCGTTCCCGGGGAGCTGTTTTTT.

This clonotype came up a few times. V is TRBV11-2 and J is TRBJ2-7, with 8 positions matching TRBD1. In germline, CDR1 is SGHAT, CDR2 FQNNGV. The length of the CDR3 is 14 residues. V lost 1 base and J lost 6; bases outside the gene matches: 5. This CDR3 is CASSLAGGAGEQYF. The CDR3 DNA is TGTGCCAGCAGCTTAGCAGGGGGCGCCGGCGAGCAGTACTTC. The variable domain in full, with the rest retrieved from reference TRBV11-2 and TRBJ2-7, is EAGVAQSPRYKIIEKRQSVAFWCNPISGHATLYWYQQILGQGPKLLIQFQNNGVVDDSQLPKDRFSAERLKGVDSTLKIQPAKLEDSAVYLCASSLAGGAGEQYFGPGTRLTVT.

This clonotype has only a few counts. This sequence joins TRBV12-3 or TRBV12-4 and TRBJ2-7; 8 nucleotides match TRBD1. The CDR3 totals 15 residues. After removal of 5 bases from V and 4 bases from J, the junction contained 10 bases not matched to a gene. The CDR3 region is CASSPRGRISYEQYF. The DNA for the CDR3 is TGTGCCAGCAGTCCCAGGGGGCGCATATCTTACGAGCAGTACTTC.

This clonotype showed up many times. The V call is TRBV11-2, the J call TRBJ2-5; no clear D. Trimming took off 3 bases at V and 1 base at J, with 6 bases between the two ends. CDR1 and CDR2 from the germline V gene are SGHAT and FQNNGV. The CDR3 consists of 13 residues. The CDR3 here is CASSFSFQETQYF. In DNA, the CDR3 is TGTGCCAGCAGCTTCTCATTCCAAGAGACCCAGTACTTC.

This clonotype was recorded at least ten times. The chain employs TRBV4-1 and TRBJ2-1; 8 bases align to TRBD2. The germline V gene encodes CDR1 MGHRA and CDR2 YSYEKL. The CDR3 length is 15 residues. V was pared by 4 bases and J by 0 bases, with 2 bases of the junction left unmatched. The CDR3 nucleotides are TGCGCCAGCAGCCCGGGGGGGGGCTCCTACAATGAGCAGTTCTTC. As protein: CASSPGGGSYNEQFF.